These 24 T cell receptor beta chains were all obtained from the same sample, sequenced in a study of blood T cell repertoires in COVID-19. Some clones are missing from TCRdb's copy, which holds only in-frame ones; the method was immunoSEQ multiplex PCR. This sample has tens of thousands of clones; 86% occur once, and the top ten carry more than 14%. The material sequenced was peripheral blood. These receptors all come from a human donor in a cohort sampled during active COVID-19.

The rearrangement uses TRBV27 and TRBJ1-2; the match to TRBD1 covers 9 bases. The CDR3 runs to 13 residues. V lost 6 bases to trimming and J lost 6 bases; unmatched junction nucleotides: 5. Germline V gives CDR1 MNHEY, CDR2 SMNVEV (reference sequence). In DNA, the CDR3 is TGTGCCAGCAGCAACAGGGGGCCCCATGGCTACACCTTC. Encoded protein: CASSNRGPHGYTF.

The chain has TRBV5-4 and TRBJ2-6, with 7 bases fitting TRBD1. The CDR3 has 15 amino acids. From germline, CDR1 is SGHNT and CDR2 YYREEE (reference sequence). Trimming cost V 5 bases and J 4 bases; bases outside gene matches: 6. CDR3 sequence reads: CASSLGGPGANVLTF. DNA of the CDR3: TGTGCCAGCAGTTTAGGGGGCCCGGGGGCCAACGTCCTGACTTTC.

This chain uses TRBV19 with TRBJ2-1, with TRBD2 identical over 11 bases. This CDR3 region has 16 residues. V dropped 1 base and J dropped 7; count of bases not matched to a gene: 6. Germline V gene lookup returns CDR1 LNHDA and CDR2 SQIVND (reference sequence). The CDR3 loop reads CASSIGLAGGKNEQFF. CDR3 sequence (DNA): TGTGCCAGTAGTATAGGGCTAGCGGGAGGAAAAAATGAGCAGTTCTTC.

The V call is TRBV6-2 or TRBV6-3, the J call TRBJ1-2; TRBD1 might be the D (5 bases). The CDR3 loop spans 13 amino acids. Between the trimmed V and J ends, which lost 5 bases and 3 bases, there was a span of 10 bases. CDR1 is MNHEY, CDR2 SVGEGT, per germline. Written as DNA, the CDR3 is TGTGCCAGCAGTCCACGGGGGTACTATGGCTACACCTTC. Amino acid sequence: CASSPRGYYGYTF.

V usage is TRBV18 and J usage is TRBJ1-2, with a tentative D call TRBD1 (5 bases). With 5 bases removed from V and 6 bases from J, the gap between germline ends came to 7 bases. Germline-derived CDR1 and CDR2 are KGHSH and LQKENI. This CDR3 region has 11 residues. The CDR3: CASSFRDGYTF. The DNA for the CDR3 is TGTGCCAGCTCATTCAGGGATGGCTACACCTTC.

This chain joins TRBV11-2 and TRBJ2-1, with 11 bases identical to TRBD2. This CDR3 spans 16 amino acids. CDR1 is SGHAT, CDR2 FQNNGV, per germline. V was clipped by 5 bases and J by 3 bases; unmatched bases: 6. CDR3 residues: CASSAIAGGLYNEQFF. CDR3 DNA sequence: TGTGCCAGCAGCGCCATAGCGGGAGGGCTCTACAATGAGCAGTTCTTC.

The V gene is TRBV4-1, the J gene TRBJ1-2, with 7 bases aligning to TRBD1. The CDR3 runs to 16 residues. CDR1 and CDR2 from the germline V gene are MGHRA and YSYEKL. Trimming removed 2 bases from V and 3 bases from J; junction bases left unmatched: 9. The CDR3 sequence: CASSQNPSGQHYGYTF. For the CDR3, the DNA is TGCGCCAGCAGCCAAAACCCTTCGGGACAGCACTATGGCTACACCTTC.

This chain uses TRBV21-1 with TRBJ2-3; the table's TRBD2 call for D was not verified on the DNA. TRBV21-1 is a pseudogene segment. CDR3 length: 15 amino acids. The CDR3 reads CASTKAGSRTDTQYF. The CDR3 region has the DNA TGTGCCAGCACCAAGGCGGGGAGTAGAACAGATACGCAGTATTTT.

The rearrangement links TRBV9 to TRBJ1-3; 8 bases match TRBD1. The trim removed 0 bases at V and 4 bases at J, leaving 6 bases unmatched. This CDR3 contains 16 residues. Germline CDR1 is SGDLS and CDR2 is YYNGEE. CDR3 DNA: TGTGCCAGCAGCGTAGACAGGGGGACGTTGGGAAACACCATATATTTT. Translated: CASSVDRGTLGNTIYF.

A single count supports this clone. The CDR3 DNA reads TGTGCCAGCAGCGCCGGGACTAGCGGGAGGTCCCCGTACTTC. Its translation is CASSAGTSGRSPYF. This rearrangement joins TRBV5-5 to TRBJ2-5; 15 bases are a match to TRBD2. This CDR3 comprises 14 residues. Germline V gene sequence: CDR1 SGHKS, CDR2 YYEKEE (reference sequence). J was trimmed by 13 bases and V by 4 bases; bases with no gene match: 8.

This clone was found many times. The rearrangement links TRBV28 to TRBJ1-6; D is ambiguous. The V end was cut by 6 bases, the J end by 9 bases, with 15 bases between. The V gene's germline CDR1 is MDHEN and CDR2 SYDVKM. The CDR3 sequence is 14 residues long. The CDR3 loop is CASSSRLGSSPLHF. The CDR3 DNA follows: TGTGCCAGCAGCAGCCGGCTGGGCAGTTCACCCCTCCACTTT.

V and J are TRBV19 and TRBJ2-3, with 7 bases aligning to TRBD1. CDR3 length: 13 residues. Germline V gene lookup returns CDR1 LNHDA and CDR2 SQIVND (reference sequence). The V gene end was trimmed by 6 bases and the J gene end by 4 bases; junction bases not matched to a gene: 4. The CDR3 DNA is TGTGCCAGTAGGTACGACAGGGCAGATACGCAGTATTTT. This encodes CASRYDRADTQYF.

The gene calls are TRBV7-3 and TRBJ2-3; perhaps TRBD2 as D (6 bases). Looked up from germline, CDR1 is SGHTA and CDR2 is FQGTGA. The V end lost 2 bases, the J end lost 2 bases, and 8 bases lay between the germline ends. This CDR3 contains 14 residues. In DNA form, the CDR3 reads TGTGCCAGCAGCTTACTAGCGTTCACAGATACGCAGTATTTT. Translating it yields CASSLLAFTDTQYF.

V usage is TRBV3-1 (or the pseudogene TRBV3-2) and J usage is TRBJ1-2; 9 nucleotides agree with TRBD1. The V segment lost 3 bases and the J segment 3 bases; nucleotides outside the gene matches: 5. In germline, CDR1 is LGHDT, CDR2 YNNKEL (reference sequence). The CDR3 is 15 amino acids. CDR3: CASSHRDRDYYGYTF. The DNA for the CDR3 is TGTGCCAGCAGCCACCGGGACAGGGATTACTATGGCTACACCTTC.

The gene calls are TRBV6-5 and TRBJ2-7, with D uncertain. Looked up from germline, CDR1 is MNHEY and CDR2 is SVGAGI. V was pared by 10 bases and J by 5 bases, with 15 bases between. The length of the CDR3 is 12 residues. The CDR3 DNA is TGTGCCACCCGTCGCAGTGGCCACGAGCAGTACTTC. As protein: CATRRSGHEQYF.

V gene TRBV9 combines with J gene TRBJ2-3, with TRBD2 identical over 8 bases. V was clipped by 2 bases and J by 7 bases; unmatched bases: 3. The CDR3 loop spans 13 amino acids. CDR1 and CDR2 from the germline V gene are SGDLS and YYNGEE. The CDR3 nucleotides are TGTGCCAGCAGCGTTAGACTAGCGAATACGCAGTATTTT. As protein: CASSVRLANTQYF.

This clone has only a few counts. The chain uses TRBV4-3 and TRBJ1-4; D is ambiguous. The germline V gene encodes CDR1 LGHNA and CDR2 YSLEER. CDR3 size: 16 residues. V lost 0 bases to trimming and J lost 6 bases, with 14 bases between them. CDR3 DNA sequence: TGCGCCAGCAGCCAAGAAGGGCGGGTATACTATGAAAAACTGTTTTTT. Amino acids: CASSQEGRVYYEKLFF.

This rearrangement joins TRBV28 to TRBJ2-5, with 14 bases identical to TRBD2. CDR1 is MDHEN and CDR2 is SYDVKM in the germline V gene. Germline trimming cut 6 bases from V and 5 bases from J; bases unmatched to any gene: 14. This CDR3 comprises 18 residues. The CDR3 DNA follows: TGTGCCAGCAGAGCGGGGGACTTGAGACTAGCGGGAGGGGAGACCCAGTACTTC. This codes for CASRAGDLRLAGGETQYF.

V is TRBV11-3 and J is TRBJ1-4, with a possible D match to TRBD1 (5 bases). The V end lost 6 bases, the J end lost 0 bases, and 11 bases lay between the germline ends. This CDR3 contains 15 residues. The germline V gene has CDR1 SGHNT and CDR2 YENEEA. Written as DNA, the CDR3 is TGTGCCAGCAGTCCTGACAGTGCAACTAATGAAAAACTGTTTTTT. It translates to CASSPDSATNEKLFF.

This clone turned up a few times. This chain connects TRBV5-6 to TRBJ1-2; D call uncertain. The CDR3 runs to 13 residues. Germline values: CDR1 SGHDT, CDR2 YYEEEE. The germline V and J ends were trimmed by 4 bases and 6 bases, with 13 bases remaining between them. The DNA of the CDR3 is TGTGCCAGCAGCCCGAGGGCGGAGCATGGCTACACCTTC. This translates into CASSPRAEHGYTF.

This clone was seen a single time. The CDR3 is CSVERGSDYGYTF. CDR3 nucleotide sequence: TGCAGCGTTGAAAGGGGCAGCGACTATGGCTACACCTTC. The chain combines TRBV29-1 with TRBJ1-2, with D possibly TRBD1 on 5 matching bases. The germline CDR1 and CDR2 sequences are SQVTM and ANQGSEA. The CDR3 is made up of 13 amino acids. Trimming took 2 bases from V and 3 from J, leaving 10 bases between them.

The chain couples TRBV6-1 to TRBJ2-7; TRBD1 aligns across 8 bases. The CDR3 extends over 15 amino acids. Trimming took 1 base from V and 0 from J; bases not matched to a gene: 2. Germline V lookup: CDR1 MNHNS, CDR2 SASEGT. The chain's CDR3 is CASSEGDRSSYEQYF. The CDR3 region has the DNA TGTGCCAGCAGTGAAGGGGACAGGAGCTCCTACGAGCAGTACTTC.

The CDR3 is CASSQDGVRGAFF. CDR3 in DNA: TGTGCCAGCAGCCAAGATGGTGTTAGGGGGGCTTTCTTT. The chain is built from TRBV3-1 (or the pseudogene TRBV3-2) and TRBJ1-1; maybe TRBD1 (6 bases). The CDR3 runs 13 residues. The germline V gene encodes CDR1 LGHDT and CDR2 YNNKEL (reference sequence). V lost 0 bases and J 11 bases, leaving 13 bases between the germline ends.

V usage is TRBV13 and J usage is TRBJ2-3; D unclear. CDR3 length: 16 residues. Trimming removed 5 bases at V and 0 bases at J, with 15 bases between. Germline-derived CDR1 and CDR2 are PRHDT and FYEKMQ (reference sequence). CDR3 coding DNA: TGTGCCAGCAGCCTCCAGCGTTTACTTAGCACAGATACGCAGTATTTT. Amino acid sequence: CASSLQRLLSTDTQYF.